Given below is one T cell receptor (beta chain) in context. Antigen specificity is unknown. The sample comes from a study of cytomegalovirus exposure and HLA in healthy donors. General observations from the study: Three CMV-associated chains were confirmed in vitro to be specific for CMV antigens. Equally common other TCR beta chains were less clonally expanded than HLA-associated ones, a later analysis found. Beyond CMV serostatus, there was no information to go on about immune exposure. Published work reported that the classifier diagnosed cytomegalovirus status with high specificity and sensitivity.

The primer mix had 60 Vbeta and 13 Jbeta primers. Sequencing was performed with immunoSEQ multiplex PCR; in TCRdb, only in-frame clones are kept and a portion is missing. Among about 98,000 clones listed, roughly 76% were seen once. The V and J ends lost 2 bases and 4 bases, in that order; junction bases with no gene match: 5. Germline V gene lookup returns CDR1 MGHRA and CDR2 YSYEKL. The CDR3 is made up of 16 amino acids. V usage is TRBV4-1 and J usage is TRBJ1-5, with 10 bases lining up with TRBD1. The TCR originated in a middle-aged man in good health and CMV-seronegative. Input material: PBMCs. CDR3 DNA: TGCGCCAGCAGCCAAAGGGACAGGGGAGGGAATCAGCCCCAGCATTTT. It translates to CASSQRDRGGNQPQHF.